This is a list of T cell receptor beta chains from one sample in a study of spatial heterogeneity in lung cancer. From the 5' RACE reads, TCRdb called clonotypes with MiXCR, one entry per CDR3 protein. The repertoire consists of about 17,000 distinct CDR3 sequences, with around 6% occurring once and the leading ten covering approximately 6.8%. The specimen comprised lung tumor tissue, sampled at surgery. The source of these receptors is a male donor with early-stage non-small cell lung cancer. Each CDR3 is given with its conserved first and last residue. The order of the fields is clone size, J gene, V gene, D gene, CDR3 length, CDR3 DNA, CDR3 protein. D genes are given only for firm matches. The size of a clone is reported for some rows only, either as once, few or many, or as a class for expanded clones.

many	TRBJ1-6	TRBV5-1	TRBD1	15	TGCGCCAGCAGATCTACGTGGGACAGTAATTCACCCCTCCACTTT	CASRSTWDSNSPLHF
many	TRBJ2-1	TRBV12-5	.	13	TGTGCTAGTGGTGGTAGTTGGGGAAATGAGCAGTTCTTC	CASGGSWGNEQFF
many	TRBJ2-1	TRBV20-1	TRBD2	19	TGCAGTGCTAGGGGAACTAGCGGGGGGACCATATTCTCCTACAATGAGCAGTTCTTC	CSARGTSGGTIFSYNEQFF
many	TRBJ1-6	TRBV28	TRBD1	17	TGTGCCAGCACTTTAACCTCCGACAGGGTGTATAATTCACCCCTCCACTTT	CASTLTSDRVYNSPLHF
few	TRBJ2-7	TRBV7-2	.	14	TGTGCCAGCAGCACGTACGAACGAAACGGCGAGCAGTACTTC	CASSTYERNGEQYF
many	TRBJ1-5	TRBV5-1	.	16	TGCGCCAGCAGCTTGGAAGGGTTTGGAAGCAATCAGCCCCAGCATTTT	CASSLEGFGSNQPQHF
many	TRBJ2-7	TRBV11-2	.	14	TGTGCCAGCAGCGTTCTAGCAGTCCGGGGCGAGCAGTACTTC	CASSVLAVRGEQYF
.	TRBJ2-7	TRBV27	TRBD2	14	TGTGCCAGCAGTCCATGGACTAGCGGCCACGAGCAGTACTTC	CASSPWTSGHEQYF
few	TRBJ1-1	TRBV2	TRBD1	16	TGTGCCAGCAGTGGAAGGGGGCAAATAATGAACACTGAAGCTTTCTTT	CASSGRGQIMNTEAFF
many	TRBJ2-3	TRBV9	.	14	TGTGCCAGCAGCGTAAGTCCCTCCACAGATACGCAGTATTTT	CASSVSPSTDTQYF
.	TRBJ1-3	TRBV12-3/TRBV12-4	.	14	TGTGCCAGCAGTTTAGGGGGTGGTGGAAACACCATATATTTT	CASSLGGGGNTIYF
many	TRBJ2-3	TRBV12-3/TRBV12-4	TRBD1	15	TGTGCCAGCAGTTACCGACAGGGACCGCCAGATACGCAGTATTTT	CASSYRQGPPDTQYF
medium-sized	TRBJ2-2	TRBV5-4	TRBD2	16	TGTGCCAGCAGTTCCGGAGGCCTAGCGGGGACCGGGGAGCTGTTTTTT	CASSSGGLAGTGELFF